This is a list of T cell receptor beta chains from one sample in a study of beta chain features in type 1 diabetes. The table came from immunoSEQ multiplex PCR; TCRdb's copy has only in-frame clones and leaves some out. The table records about 150,000 clones, over 8.5% of them present only once. Sample: central memory CD4+ T cells from blood. The receptor source for this set is a young man in good health. CDR3s include the opening cysteine and the closing phenylalanine or tryptophan. D genes are given only for firm matches. Part of the rows lack a size; the others show once, few, many or a class for expanded clones.

abundance	d_gene	v_gene	j_gene	CDR3aa	CDR3nt
-	-	TRBV5-4	TRBJ2-3	CASSVTALSDTQYF	TGTGCCAGCAGCGTAACCGCGCTCTCAGATACGCAGTATTTT
-	TRBD2	TRBV4-1	TRBJ2-4	CASSQDGGELAKNIQYF	TGCGCCAGCAGCCAAGATGGGGGGGAACTAGCCAAAAACATTCAGTACTTC
-	TRBD2	TRBV7-2	TRBJ2-1	CASSSAGLAGGNEQFF	TGTGCCAGCAGCTCCGCCGGCCTAGCGGGAGGGAATGAGCAGTTCTTC
few	-	TRBV5-4	TRBJ2-5	CASSLKISQETQYF	TGTGCCAGCAGCTTGAAGATCAGCCAAGAGACCCAGTACTTC
few	-	TRBV28	TRBJ2-7	CASSRATQGLYEQYF	TGTGCCAGCTCCAGGGCGACACAGGGACTCTACGAGCAGTACTTC
few	-	TRBV19	TRBJ2-1	CASSSGTLRNEQFF	TGTGCCAGTAGTAGCGGAACTCTCCGTAATGAGCAGTTCTTC
few	-	TRBV11-2	TRBJ2-3	CASSPQIEQYF	TGTGCCAGCAGCCCCCAGATCGAGCAGTATTTT
few	-	TRBV7-2	TRBJ2-7	CASSFAGTPSEQYF	TGTGCCAGCAGCTTCGCCGGGACTCCTAGCGAGCAGTACTTC
-	-	TRBV10-3	TRBJ1-5	CAISEVPGNQPQHF	TGTGCCATCAGTGAGGTCCCAGGCAATCAGCCCCAGCATTTT
-	TRBD1	TRBV6-6	TRBJ1-2	CASSATGTGFVGYTF	TGTGCCAGCAGTGCAACCGGGACAGGGTTTGTTGGCTACACCTTC
few	-	TRBV11-2	TRBJ2-1	CASSLGVDSTYEQFF	TGTGCCAGCAGCTTAGGGGTGGACAGCACCTATGAGCAGTTCTTC
-	-	TRBV29-1	TRBJ2-1	CSGQSLAGRNEQFF	TGCAGCGGCCAGAGCCTAGCAGGTCGGAATGAGCAGTTCTTC
few	TRBD1	TRBV27	TRBJ1-6	CASSLRTGGASYNSPLHF	TGTGCCAGCAGTCTCCGGACAGGGGGCGCTTCCTATAATTCACCCCTCCACTTT
-	TRBD1	TRBV7-2	TRBJ2-5	CASSFRGQGQETQYF	TGTGCCAGCAGCTTCCGGGGACAGGGCCAAGAGACCCAGTACTTC
-	-	TRBV30	TRBJ2-5	CAWTWGGPQETQYF	TGTGCCTGGACCTGGGGGGGGCCTCAAGAGACCCAGTACTTC
-	-	TRBV7-6	TRBJ1-1	CASSLEGIEAFF	TGTGCCAGCAGCTTAGAGGGGATTGAAGCTTTCTTT
-	-	TRBV11-3	TRBJ2-3	CASSLDRPSSTDTQYF	TGTGCCAGCAGCTTAGACAGACCCTCTAGCACAGATACGCAGTATTTT
-	-	TRBV4-2	TRBJ2-7	CASSPGPSENEQYF	TGTGCCAGCAGCCCCGGACCTTCGGAAAACGAGCAGTACTTC
-	-	TRBV12-2	TRBJ2-4	CASRLLAVAKNIQYF	TGTGCAAGTCGCTTACTAGCGGTAGCCAAAAACATTCAGTACTTC
few	TRBD2	TRBV28	TRBJ2-1	CASLAVSYNEQFF	TGTGCCAGTCTAGCGGTCTCCTACAATGAGCAGTTCTTC
-	-	TRBV13	TRBJ1-3	CASSFRNSGNTIYF	TGTGCCAGCAGCTTTCGGAACTCTGGAAACACCATATATTTT
many	TRBD1	TRBV5-1	TRBJ2-5	CASSLTTGLETQYF	TGCGCCAGCAGCCTGACGACAGGGTTAGAGACCCAGTACTTC
few	-	TRBV18	TRBJ2-7	CASSQQGYEQYF	TGTGCCAGCTCTCAACAGGGATACGAGCAGTACTTC
few	TRBD1	TRBV4-3	TRBJ2-4	CASSQDWTGGINIQYF	TGCGCCAGCAGCCAAGATTGGACAGGGGGTATAAACATTCAGTACTTC
many	-	TRBV9	TRBJ1-5	CASSVGSGRNQPQHF	TGTGCCAGCAGCGTAGGGTCCGGGCGGAATCAGCCCCAGCATTTT
-	-	TRBV4-1	TRBJ2-7	CASGYVTGHLYEQYF	TGCGCCAGCGGTTACGTTACGGGACACCTCTACGAGCAGTACTTC
-	TRBD1	TRBV28	TRBJ1-1	CASSFSDRRRLLVF	TGTGCCAGCAGTTTTTCGGACAGGCGTCGGTTATTGGTCTTT
few	TRBD1	TRBV28	TRBJ2-7	CASTTMGRSGGFGHEQYF	TGTGCCAGCACTACCATGGGAAGGTCAGGGGGCTTTGGGCACGAGCAGTACTTC
-	-	TRBV7-2	TRBJ2-1	CASTFSTVNNEQFF	TGTGCCAGCACCTTTTCGACAGTTAACAATGAGCAGTTCTTC
-	TRBD2	TRBV7-2	TRBJ2-7	CASSSRTSGMYEQYF	TGTGCCAGCAGCTCCCGGACTAGCGGGATGTACGAGCAGTACTTC
few	-	TRBV7-2	TRBJ2-4	CASSLVQKIQYF	TGTGCCAGCAGCTTAGTACAGAAAATTCAGTACTTC
few	TRBD2	TRBV7-9	TRBJ2-1	CASHFGAGGIGEQFF	TGTGCCAGCCATTTTGGAGCGGGAGGTATAGGTGAGCAGTTCTTC
-	-	TRBV4-3	TRBJ1-2	CASSHHDSNYGYTF	TGCGCCAGCAGCCACCATGACAGCAACTATGGCTACACCTTC
-	-	TRBV7-2	TRBJ2-1	CASSPGRGEQFF	TGTGCCAGCAGCCCCGGTAGGGGTGAGCAGTTCTTC
many	TRBD1	TRBV28	TRBJ1-1	CASGRIGTGSTEAFF	TGTGCCAGCGGTCGGATCGGGACAGGGTCAACTGAAGCTTTCTTT
few	-	TRBV30	TRBJ1-2	CAWTASDNSYGYTF	TGTGCCTGGACCGCCTCGGACAACTCTTATGGCTACACCTTC
few	-	TRBV4-2	TRBJ2-5	CASSHLERGETQYF	TGTGCCAGCAGCCATCTCGAACGGGGAGAGACCCAGTACTTC
-	-	TRBV4-3	TRBJ2-5	CASSQESAPEGTQYF	TGCGCCAGCAGCCAAGAGTCTGCCCCCGAGGGGACCCAGTACTTC
few	TRBD2	TRBV4-1	TRBJ2-3	CASSPGVQRELRDTQYF	TGCGCCAGCAGCCCTGGGGTCCAGCGGGAGTTGAGAGATACGCAGTATTTT
few	-	TRBV9	TRBJ2-2	CASSFSPEGTGELFF	TGTGCCAGCAGCTTCTCCCCGGAGGGCACCGGGGAGCTGTTTTTT